Each of the 30 T cell receptor beta chains below was sequenced from the same sample in a study of response to subunit inactivated influenza vaccine. TCRdb itself ran the RT-PCR reads through MiXCR, one entry per CDR3 protein. The profile shows roughly 190,000 distinct CDR3 sequences, roughly 12% of them singletons. These data were also reused for a study on T cells expressing NK-cell markers. This second study says: Production of TCR beta cDNA relied on 5'RACE template switching with UMIs.

Material: CD8+ T cells sorted from PBMCs, obtained 11 to 12 days after vaccination. These receptors all come from a man over 45 who received an inactivated influenza vaccine.

The rearrangement uses TRBV29-1 and TRBJ2-1; unclear D gene. Trimming removed 4 bases from V and 1 base from J, with 8 bases in between. The CDR3 length is 13 residues. Germline loops: CDR1 SQVTM, CDR2 ANQGSEA. The CDR3 is CSVALASYNEQFF. The CDR3 nucleotides are TGCAGCGTTGCTCTGGCATCCTACAATGAGCAGTTCTTC.

This clonotype was seen more than once but under ten times. The chain links TRBV7-2 to TRBJ2-5; maybe TRBD1 (6 bases). V lost 1 base and J lost 5, with 20 bases in between. The V gene's germline CDR1 is SGHTA and CDR2 FQGNSA. This CDR3 contains 17 residues. In DNA form, the CDR3 reads TGTGCCAGCAGCTTAGGGACAGCCCGGACCCAAAGTGAGACCCAGTACTTC. As protein: CASSLGTARTQSETQYF.

CDR3 in amino acids: CTSHSRGQGAGDTEAFF. The DNA for the CDR3 is TGCACCAGCCACTCCCGCGGACAGGGAGCTGGAGACACTGAAGCTTTCTTT. The chain joins TRBV1 to TRBJ1-1; the D segment call TRBD1 is taken from the table without a DNA check. TRBV1 is a pseudogene segment. The CDR3 has 17 residues.

In its sample, this clonotype was seen many times. V gene TRBV9 combines with J gene TRBJ1-2, with D perhaps matching TRBD1 (5 bases). V was shortened by 0 bases and J by 3 bases, with 12 bases between the two germline ends. In germline, CDR1 is SGDLS, CDR2 YYNGEE. The length of the CDR3 is 15 residues. CDR3 sequence reads: CASSVEKGPHYGYTF. CDR3 bases: TGTGCCAGCAGCGTAGAAAAGGGACCTCACTATGGCTACACCTTC.

The chain has TRBV27 and TRBJ2-1, with 10 bases lining up with TRBD2. CDR3 length: 15 residues. Germline values: CDR1 MNHEY, CDR2 SMNVEV (reference sequence). V dropped 3 bases and J dropped 7; count of bases not matched to a gene: 6. CDR3 region: CASSFGSGGTNEQFF. The CDR3 nucleotides read TGTGCCAGCAGTTTTGGTAGCGGGGGGACAAATGAGCAGTTCTTC.

In its sample, this clonotype was seen a few times. The genes are TRBV19 and TRBJ1-2; 9 bases are shared with TRBD1. The CDR3 is 14 residues long. V trimming: 5 bases; J trimming: 7 bases; junction bases outside the gene matches: 8. Germline V lookup: CDR1 LNHDA, CDR2 SQIVND (reference sequence). In DNA, the CDR3 is TGTGCCAGTAGTGGTGGGACAGGGATATTTGGCTACACCTTC. Amino acids: CASSGGTGIFGYTF.

At least ten counts were recorded for this clonotype. V is TRBV3-1 and J is TRBJ1-2; no clear D gene. Trimming stripped 1 base from V and 13 bases from J, with 7 bases between. CDR1 is LGHDT, CDR2 YNNKEL, per germline (reference sequence). This CDR3 has 10 residues. CDR3 amino acids: CASSQVGVTF. The CDR3 bases are TGTGCCAGCAGCCAAGTTGGGGTCACCTTC. Variable domain in full (rest from reference TRBV3-1 and TRBJ1-2): DTAVSQTPKYLVTQMGNDKSIKCEQNLGHDTMYWYKQDSKKFLKIMFSYNNKELIINETVPNRFSPKSPDKAHLNLHINSLELGDSAVYFCASSQVGVTFGSGTRLTVV.

This clonotype was seen a handful of times. This chain joins TRBV12-3 or TRBV12-4 and TRBJ2-4; TRBD2 might be the D (7 bases). The CDR3 totals 15 residues. Trimming stripped 7 bases from V and 8 bases from J, with 21 bases between. This chain's CDR3 is CASTTLGGREDIQYF. The CDR3 DNA is TGTGCCAGCACCACCCTCGGGGGGCGCGAGGACATTCAGTACTTC.

CDR3 region: CASSSTTGMNTEAFF. CDR3 sequence (DNA): TGTGCCAGCAGCTCGACGACAGGTATGAACACTGAAGCTTTCTTT. The chain joins TRBV9 to TRBJ1-1; a weak D match, TRBD1 (6 bases). Per germline, CDR1 SGDLS and CDR2 YYNGEE. Deletions cut 4 bases from V and 0 bases from J, with 13 bases between. This CDR3 has 15 amino acids.

The chain combines TRBV28 with TRBJ1-1; D gene uncertain. V lost 1 base, J lost 2 bases, and 2 bases lay in between. CDR3 length equals 12 residues. CDR1 is MDHEN, CDR2 SYDVKM, per germline. This CDR3 reads CASSLFNTEAFF. DNA of the CDR3: TGTGCCAGCAGTTTATTTAACACTGAAGCTTTCTTT.

This clonotype was observed a handful of times. One junction end does not reproduce the germline sequence, and a read error may be involved. The rearrangement uses TRBV4-2 and TRBJ1-1; D remains unclear. The length of the CDR3 is 14 residues. Germline CDR1 reads LGHNA; CDR2 reads YNFKEQ. CDR3 sequence reads: CASSSPPGNAEAFF. The DNA for the CDR3 is TGTGCCAGCAGCTCTCCCCCTGGGAACGCTGAAGCTTTCTTT.

Only a few counts were recorded for this clonotype. V gene TRBV11-2 combines with J gene TRBJ2-7, with TRBD1 matching 9 bases. Trimming removed 0 bases from V and 5 bases from J; junction bases left unmatched: 8. Germline V lookup: CDR1 SGHAT, CDR2 FQNNGV. The CDR3 loop spans 16 amino acids. The CDR3 loop reads CASSLDTVTGGDEQYF. In DNA, the CDR3 is TGTGCCAGCAGCTTAGATACCGTGACAGGGGGAGACGAGCAGTACTTC.

The chain has TRBV7-9 and TRBJ1-5, with D possibly TRBD1 on 5 matching bases. Germline assignment: CDR1 SEHNR and CDR2 FQNEAQ (reference sequence). Trimming removed 5 bases at V and 7 bases at J, with 9 bases between. The CDR3 runs 12 residues. CDR3: CASSHGGQPQHF. The CDR3 bases are TGTGCCAGCAGCCATGGGGGACAGCCCCAGCATTTT.

The chain links TRBV4-2 to TRBJ2-7, with 11 positions matching TRBD2. J was trimmed by 3 bases and V by 5 bases; bases with no gene match: 9. Germline V gives CDR1 LGHNA, CDR2 YNFKEQ. The CDR3 covers 16 residues. CDR3 bases: TGTGCCAGCAGCGCCCCGACTAGCGGGACTTACTACGAGCAGTACTTC. Its translation: CASSAPTSGTYYEQYF.

This clonotype has just a few counts. This chain links TRBV13 with TRBJ2-1, with D possibly matching TRBD2 (5 bases). V lost 3 bases and J lost 15, with 12 bases in between. Per the germline V gene, CDR1 is PRHDT and CDR2 is FYEKMQ (reference sequence). The CDR3 is 11 amino acids. The CDR3 DNA sequence: TGTGCCAGCAGCTTCGTTCCGAGGGTGTTCTTC. Translating it yields CASSFVPRVFF. Drawing the rest from reference TRBV13 and TRBJ2-1, the complete variable domain is AAGVIQSPRHLIKEKRETATLKCYPIPRHDTVYWYQQGPGQDPQFLISFYEKMQSDKGSIPDRFSAQQFSDYHSELNMSSLELGDSALYFCASSFVPRVFFGPGTRLTVL.

The V gene is TRBV12-3 or TRBV12-4, the J gene TRBJ2-1; 16 bases fit TRBD2. Germline trimming cut 6 bases from V and 4 bases from J; bases unmatched to any gene: 3. The CDR3 is made up of 16 amino acids. The CDR3 DNA is TGTGCCAGCAGGGGACTAGCGGGAGGGAGGTACAATGAGCAGTTCTTC. It codes for CASRGLAGGRYNEQFF.

The chain employs TRBV12-3 or TRBV12-4 and TRBJ2-7; perhaps TRBD2 as D (5 bases). CDR3 size: 14 residues. Deletions cut 9 bases from V and 2 bases from J, with 17 bases between. The DNA of the CDR3 is TGTGCCAGTTTGCAAGACGGACTCCCCTACGAGCAGTACTTC. Translated: CASLQDGLPYEQYF.

The rearrangement links TRBV27 to TRBJ2-7; D unresolved. CDR3 length: 13 amino acids. V shed 2 bases and J shed 2 bases, with 7 bases lying between them. Germline-derived CDR1 and CDR2 are MNHEY and SMNVEV (reference sequence). The CDR3 is CASSLLEPYEQYF. CDR3 nucleotides: TGTGCCAGCAGTTTACTAGAACCCTACGAGCAGTACTTC.

This clonotype has a handful of counts. The rearrangement links TRBV7-2 to TRBJ1-2, with D possibly TRBD1 on 5 matching bases. The CDR3 covers 15 residues. Trimming pared 6 bases from V and 1 base from J, leaving 15 bases between. The germline gives CDR1 SGHTA, CDR2 FQGNSA. In DNA form, the CDR3 reads TGTGCCAGCAGTTTGACTCAGGGAGATAACTATGGCTACACCTTC. Its protein product is CASSLTQGDNYGYTF.

This clonotype was picked up many times. A read error may produce the germline difference seen at one junction end. This chain links TRBV5-5 with TRBJ2-1; D is unresolved. The CDR3 length is 11 residues. Germline CDR1 SGHKS, CDR2 YYEKEE (reference sequence). CDR3 in DNA: TGTGCCAGCAACTTGTACAATGAGCAGTTCTTC. This translates into CASNLYNEQFF.

At least ten counts were recorded for this clonotype. This chain uses TRBV28 with TRBJ2-3; TRBD1 matches at 7 bases. CDR3 length equals 14 residues. CDR1 is MDHEN and CDR2 is SYDVKM in the germline V gene. J gave up 3 bases and V 3 bases, and 3 bases lay outside the gene matches. CDR3 amino acids: CASSFSDRTDTQYF. CDR3 DNA sequence: TGTGCCAGCAGTTTTTCGGACAGGACAGATACGCAGTATTTT.

J is TRBJ2-7 and V is TRBV4-1; a weak D match, TRBD1 (6 bases). V lost 2 bases and J 5 bases, leaving 16 bases between the germline ends. The CDR3 runs to 15 residues. In germline, CDR1 is MGHRA, CDR2 YSYEKL. CDR3 in amino acids: CASSQLGSGANEQYF. CDR3 sequence (DNA): TGCGCCAGCAGCCAATTAGGGTCAGGGGCGAACGAGCAGTACTTC.

The V and J genes are TRBV6-2 or TRBV6-3 and TRBJ2-2; possible D gene TRBD1, 6 bases. Trimming took 5 bases from V and 1 from J, leaving 14 bases between them. Looked up from germline, CDR1 is MNHEY and CDR2 is SVGEGT. This CDR3 contains 16 residues. DNA for the CDR3: TGTGCCAGCAGTGTTAACCGGGACAAGAACACCGGGGAGCTGTTTTTT. Protein product: CASSVNRDKNTGELFF.

This clonotype was observed a few times. The chain joins TRBV20-1 to TRBJ2-3; the match to TRBD2 covers 8 bases. The CDR3 contains 14 residues. Germline V CDR1 and CDR2: DFQATT, SNEGSKA (reference sequence). Trimming removed 0 bases from V and 5 bases from J; junction bases left unmatched: 4. The CDR3 sequence is CSARDPREGDTQYF. CDR3 sequence (DNA): TGCAGTGCTAGAGATCCCCGGGAGGGAGATACGCAGTATTTT.

The CDR3 DNA reads as TGTGCCAGCAGTTCAGGGTTTTGGAATGAGCAGTTCTTC. Translated, it gives CASSSGFWNEQFF. V usage is TRBV6-5 and J usage is TRBJ2-1; possible D gene TRBD1, 5 bases. Germline V lookup: CDR1 MNHEY, CDR2 SVGAGI. The V and J ends lost 4 bases and 7 bases respectively, with 11 bases between them. The CDR3 spans 13 residues.

The DNA for the CDR3 is TGTGCCAGCACTCCCGGACAGCACACTGAAGCTTTCTTT. It is translated as CASTPGQHTEAFF. The chain couples TRBV6-1 to TRBJ1-1; tentative D call: TRBD1 (6 bases). Germline V gene data show CDR1 as MNHNS and CDR2 as SASEGT. The V end was cut by 7 bases, the J end by 3 bases, with 12 bases between. This CDR3 is built from 13 residues.

The chain is built from TRBV12-3 or TRBV12-4 and TRBJ1-2, with TRBD1 as a possible D gene (6 bases). This CDR3 has 13 amino acids. V lost 3 bases, J lost 4 bases, and 9 bases lay in between. In DNA, the CDR3 is TGTGCCAGCAGTTTCACAGGGACCTATGGCTACACCTTC. Its protein is CASSFTGTYGYTF.

The gene calls are TRBV10-3 and TRBJ2-1, with TRBD1 identical over 7 bases. Germline loops: CDR1 ENHRY, CDR2 SYGVKD. The ends lost 3 bases at V and 7 bases at J; junction bases unmatched: 6. This CDR3 contains 14 residues. This CDR3 is CAISDVTGTNEQFF. The CDR3 bases are TGTGCCATCAGTGACGTGACAGGGACAAATGAGCAGTTCTTC.

This clonotype was seen more than once but under ten times. The chain is built from TRBV5-1 and TRBJ1-3; D call uncertain. Germline assignment: CDR1 SGHRS and CDR2 YFSETQ. The CDR3 totals 15 residues. V gave up 4 bases and J gave up 2 bases, with 13 bases separating them. CDR3 protein: CASSQDRGPGNTIYF. DNA for the CDR3: TGCGCCAGCAGCCAAGACCGCGGACCTGGAAACACCATATATTTT.

This clonotype was counted a single time. V usage is TRBV10-2 and J usage is TRBJ2-2, with D unclear. This CDR3 contains 12 residues. Germline V gene sequence: CDR1 WSHSY, CDR2 SAAADI. The V gene lost 7 bases and the J gene lost 0 bases, with 3 bases spanning the gap. The CDR3 sequence is CASTSNTGELFF. CDR3 in DNA: TGCGCCAGCACTTCGAACACCGGGGAGCTGTTTTTT.